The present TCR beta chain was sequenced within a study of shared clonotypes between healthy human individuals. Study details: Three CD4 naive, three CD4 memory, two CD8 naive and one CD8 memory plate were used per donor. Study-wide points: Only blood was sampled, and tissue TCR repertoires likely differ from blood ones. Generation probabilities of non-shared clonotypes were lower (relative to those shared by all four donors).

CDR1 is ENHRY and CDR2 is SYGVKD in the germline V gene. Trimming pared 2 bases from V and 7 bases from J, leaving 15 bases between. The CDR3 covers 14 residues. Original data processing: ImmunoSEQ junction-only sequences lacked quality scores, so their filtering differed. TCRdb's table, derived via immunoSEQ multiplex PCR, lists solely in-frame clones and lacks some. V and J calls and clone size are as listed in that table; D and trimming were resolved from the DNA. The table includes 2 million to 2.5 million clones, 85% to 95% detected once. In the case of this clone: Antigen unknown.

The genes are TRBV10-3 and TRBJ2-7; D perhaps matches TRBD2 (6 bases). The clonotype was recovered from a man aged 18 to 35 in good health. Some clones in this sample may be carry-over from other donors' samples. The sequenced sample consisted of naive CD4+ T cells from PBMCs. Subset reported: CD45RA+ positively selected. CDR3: CAISEPQPRGEQYF. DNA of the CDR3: TGTGCCATCAGTGAGCCGCAGCCTCGGGGGGAGCAGTACTTC.